Listed below are T cell receptor beta chains from one sample, sequenced in a study of T cells in Graves' hyperthyroidism and ophthalmopathy. TCRdb fed the multiplex PCR reads into MiXCR, producing one record per CDR3 protein. The table records roughly 700,000 distinct CDR3 sequences, 12% to 15% of them present only once. The sample taken for sequencing was blood. The source of these receptors is a woman aged 18-30 years with Graves' hyperthyroidism. CDR3s include the opening cysteine and the closing phenylalanine or tryptophan. A D gene is named only where the DNA matches it firmly. Only part of the rows carry a size: once, few, many, or a class if the clone is expanded.

>TRBV7-2|many|TRBD2|TRBJ2-7
CASSFNSGTSYEQYF
TGTGCCAGCAGCTTCAACAGCGGGACCTCCTACGAGCAGTACTTC
>TRBV4-3|-|-|TRBJ2-3
CASSQGVAVTDTQYF
TGCGCCAGCAGCCAAGGGGTAGCGGTCACAGATACGCAGTATTTT
>TRBV14|few|-|TRBJ1-1
CASSSTVKNTEAFF
TGTGCCAGCAGCTCAACGGTTAAGAACACTGAAGCTTTCTTT
>TRBV7-9|many|-|TRBJ1-1
CASSPSNTEAFF
TGTGCCAGCAGCCCGAGTAACACTGAAGCTTTCTTT
>TRBV10-2|many|-|TRBJ2-2
CASSESRGPATGELFF
TGCGCCAGCAGTGAGTCGAGGGGACCCGCCACCGGGGAGCTGTTTTTT
>TRBV20-1|many|-|TRBJ2-7
CSARDGYEQYF
TGCAGTGCTAGAGACGGTTACGAGCAGTACTTC
>TRBV7-8|many|-|TRBJ2-7
CASSLALDLYEQYF
TGTGCCAGCAGCTTAGCGCTGGATCTCTACGAGCAGTACTTC
>TRBV19|-|TRBD1|TRBJ1-4
CASSDRGRRSEKLFF
TGTGCCAGTAGTGACAGGGGCCGTCGTAGTGAAAAACTGTTTTTT
>TRBV12-3/TRBV12-4|many|-|TRBJ1-6
CASSPLRNNSPLHF
TGTGCCAGCAGCCCTCTCCGCAATAATTCACCCCTCCACTTT
>TRBV20-1|few|-|TRBJ1-2
CSARAGRLLGGYTF
TGCAGTGCTAGAGCCGGACGGCTCTTGGGTGGCTACACCTTC
>TRBV28|-|-|TRBJ2-7
CASSWTSGPKTYEQCF
TGTGCCAGCAGTTGGACCTCAGGCCCCAAAACCTACGAGCAGTGCTTC
>TRBV6-1|many|TRBD2|TRBJ2-7
CASNPGLARNEQYF
TGTGCCAGCAATCCGGGACTAGCGCGGAACGAGCAGTACTTC
>TRBV5-1|many|-|TRBJ2-4
CASSPAGRSGGDIQYF
TGCGCCAGCAGCCCGGCGGGTCGATCAGGGGGGGACATTCAGTACTTC
>TRBV7-2|-|-|TRBJ1-1
CASSLEDVGSTEAFF
TGTGCCAGCAGCTTAGAAGATGTGGGGAGCACTGAAGCTTTCTTT
>TRBV2|-|-|TRBJ2-1
CASSEALIYEQFF
TGTGCCAGCAGTGAAGCCCTTATCTACGAGCAGTTCTTC
>TRBV5-1|few|-|TRBJ1-2
CASSFTGGFNYGYTF
TGCGCCAGCAGCTTCACAGGAGGCTTTAACTATGGCTACACCTTC
>TRBV7-3|-|-|TRBJ2-5
CASSNPGEIQYF
TGTGCCAGCAGCAACCCGGGAGAGATCCAGTACTTC
>TRBV10-1|-|-|TRBJ2-3
CASSDQAEGQRGTQYF
TGCGCCAGCAGTGATCAAGCGGAGGGGCAAAGGGGTACGCAGTATTTT
>TRBV20-1|many|-|TRBJ1-5
CSASHPGIPRPQHF
TGCAGTGCTAGCCATCCAGGGATACCTCGGCCCCAGCATTTT
>TRBV20-1|many|-|TRBJ2-1
CSARVLLPHNEQFF
TGCAGTGCTAGAGTGCTGCTCCCTCACAATGAGCAGTTCTTC
>TRBV6-6|-|-|TRBJ1-6
CASSYSQDTYNSPLHF
TGTGCCAGCAGTTACTCACAGGACACCTATAATTCACCCCTCCACTTT
>TRBV4-1|few|-|TRBJ1-3
CASSQVGTGSGNTIYF
TGCGCCAGCAGCCAAGTGGGGACGGGCTCTGGAAACACCATATATTTT